This T cell receptor (beta chain) derives from a study of T-cell memory formation after mild COVID-19. Across the study: TCR clusters were largely donor specific.

One entry per CDR3 protein results from TCRdb running MiXCR on the 5' RACE reads. The sample records roughly 180,000 distinct CDR3 sequences, under 20% being singletons. Germline V CDR1 and CDR2: SNHLY, FYNNEI. V was cut by 3 bases and J by 5 bases, with 4 bases left in between. This CDR3 has 12 residues. The chain has TRBV2 and TRBJ2-2, with D unclear. This receptor was identified in a man aged 18 to 35 who had mild COVID-19 (a few samples of this study predate the infection). Cell type and time point are not known. Sample: PBMCs or a T cell subset sorted from them (not recorded which). The DNA of the CDR3 is TGTGCCAGCAGTGACTTTACCGGGGAGCTGTTTTTT. This gives the protein CASSDFTGELFF.